This T cell receptor beta chain was identified in a study of technical replicates of blood from several donors. Produced via immunoSEQ multiplex PCR; TCRdb's table is partial and in-frame only. The sample contains over 55,000 clones, approximately 84% of which appear only once. CDR1 and CDR2 (germline): SGHNT, YYREEE (reference sequence). V shed 0 bases, J shed 0 bases, and the junction held 3 bases outside the gene matches. The CDR3 consists of 16 residues. Sequencing input: PBMCs. The chain has TRBV5-4 and TRBJ1-3, with 7 bases identical to TRBD1. This TCR was recovered from a human donor in good health. Some clones in this sample may be carry-over from other donors' samples. Written as DNA, the CDR3 is TGTGCCAGCAGCTTGGACAGGGGCAGCTCTGGAAACACCATATATTTT. It specifies CASSLDRGSSGNTIYF.